The source of this T cell receptor (beta chain) is a study of T-cell reconstitution after alpha-beta-depleted transplantation in children. This clonotype was counted between two and nine times. The germline V gene has CDR1 SGDLS and CDR2 YYNGEE. V shed 2 bases and J 2 bases; nucleotides not matched to a gene: 6. The CDR3 runs to 15 residues. Preparation of the TCRbeta library involved a method that used unique molecular identifiers. TCRdb independently ran MiXCR on the PCR reads; one entry per CDR3 protein. The sample has some 500,000 distinct CDR3 sequences, 15% to 20% seen once; the top ten hold 3.3%.

The material sequenced was PBMCs from the stem cell graft donor, taken from the stem cell graft. The V gene is TRBV9, the J gene TRBJ2-5, with 7 bases lining up with TRBD2. The clonotype was recovered from a human donor who donated a stem cell graft to a child with acute lymphoblastic leukemia. CDR3 sequence: CASSVSGTTQETQYF. CDR3 nucleotide sequence: TGTGCCAGCAGCGTGAGTGGGACTACACAAGAGACCCAGTACTTC.